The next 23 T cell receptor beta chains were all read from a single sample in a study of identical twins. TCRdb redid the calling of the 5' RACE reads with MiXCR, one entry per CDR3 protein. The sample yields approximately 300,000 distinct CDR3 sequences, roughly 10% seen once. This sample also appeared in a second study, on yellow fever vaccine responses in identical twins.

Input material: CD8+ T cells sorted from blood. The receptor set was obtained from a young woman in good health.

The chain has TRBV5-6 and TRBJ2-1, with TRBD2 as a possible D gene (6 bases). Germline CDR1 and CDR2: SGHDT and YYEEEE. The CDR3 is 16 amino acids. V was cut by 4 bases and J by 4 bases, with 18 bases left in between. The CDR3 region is CASSLGRSSGYNEQFF. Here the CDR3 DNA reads TGTGCCAGCAGCCTGGGGAGGAGTAGCGGATACAATGAGCAGTTCTTC. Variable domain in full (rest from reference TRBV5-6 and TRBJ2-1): DAGVTQSPTHLIKTRGQQVTLRCSPKSGHDTVSWYQQALGQGPQFIFQYYEEEERQRGNFPDRFSGHQFPNYSSELNVNALLLGDSALYLCASSLGRSSGYNEQFFGPGTRLTVL.

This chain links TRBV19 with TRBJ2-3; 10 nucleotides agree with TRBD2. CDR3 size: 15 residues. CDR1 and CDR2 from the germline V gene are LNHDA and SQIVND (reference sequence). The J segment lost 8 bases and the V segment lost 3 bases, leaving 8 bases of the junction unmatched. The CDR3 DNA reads TGTGCCAGTAGTATCCTGGGGCTAGCGGGAGCTACGCAGTATTTT. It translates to CASSILGLAGATQYF.

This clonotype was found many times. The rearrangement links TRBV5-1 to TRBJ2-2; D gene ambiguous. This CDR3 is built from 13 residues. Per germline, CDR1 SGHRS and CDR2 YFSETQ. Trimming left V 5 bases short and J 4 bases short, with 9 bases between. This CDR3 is CASRDVSTGELFF. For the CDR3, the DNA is TGCGCCAGCAGGGACGTCAGCACCGGGGAGCTGTTTTTT.

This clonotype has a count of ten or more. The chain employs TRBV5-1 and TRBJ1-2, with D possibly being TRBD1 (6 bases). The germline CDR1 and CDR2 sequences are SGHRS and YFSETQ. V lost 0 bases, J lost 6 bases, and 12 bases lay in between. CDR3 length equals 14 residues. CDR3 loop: CASSLESGGDGYTF. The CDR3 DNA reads TGCGCCAGCAGCTTGGAGTCGGGGGGCGATGGCTACACCTTC.

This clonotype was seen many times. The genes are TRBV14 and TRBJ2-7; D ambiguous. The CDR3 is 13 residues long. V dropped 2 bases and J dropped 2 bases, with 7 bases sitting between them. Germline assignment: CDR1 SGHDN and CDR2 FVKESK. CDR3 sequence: CASSQRETYEQYF. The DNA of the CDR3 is TGTGCCAGCAGCCAAAGGGAAACCTACGAGCAGTACTTC. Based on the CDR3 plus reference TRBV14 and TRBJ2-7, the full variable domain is EAGVTQFPSHSVIEKGQTVTLRCDPISGHDNLYWYRRVMGKEIKFLLHFVKESKQDESGMPNNRFLAERTGGTYSTLKVQPAELEDSGVYFCASSQRETYEQYFGPGTRLTVT.

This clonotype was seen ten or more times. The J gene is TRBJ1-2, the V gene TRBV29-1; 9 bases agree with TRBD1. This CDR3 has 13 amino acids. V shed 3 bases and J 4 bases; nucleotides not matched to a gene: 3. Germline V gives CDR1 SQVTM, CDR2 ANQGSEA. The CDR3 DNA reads TGCAGCGTTGAGGGACAGGGCGGCTATGGCTACACCTTC. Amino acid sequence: CSVEGQGGYGYTF.

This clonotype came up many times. CDR3 residues: CASSSPPDPLSLEQYF. The CDR3 DNA sequence: TGTGCCAGCAGCTCCCCTCCGGACCCACTAAGTCTCGAGCAGTACTTC. The chain employs TRBV7-9 and TRBJ2-7; D gene uncertain. The CDR3 contains 16 residues. V lost 4 bases, J lost 6 bases, and 22 bases lay in between. In germline, CDR1 is SEHNR, CDR2 FQNEAQ (reference sequence). Using reference TRBV7-9 and TRBJ2-7 for the parts outside the CDR3, the full variable domain is DTGVSQNPRHKITKRGQNVTFRCDPISEHNRLYWYRQTLGQGPEFLTYFQNEAQLEKSRLLSDRFSAERPKGSFSTLEIQRTEQGDSAMYLCASSSPPDPLSLEQYFGPGTRLTVT.

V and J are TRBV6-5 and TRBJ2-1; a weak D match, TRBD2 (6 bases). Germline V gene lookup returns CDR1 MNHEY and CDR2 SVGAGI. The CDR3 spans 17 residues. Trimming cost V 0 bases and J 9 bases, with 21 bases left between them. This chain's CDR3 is CASSYSPVRESWIEQFF. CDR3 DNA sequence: TGTGCCAGCAGTTACTCGCCCGTACGGGAGAGCTGGATTGAGCAGTTCTTC.

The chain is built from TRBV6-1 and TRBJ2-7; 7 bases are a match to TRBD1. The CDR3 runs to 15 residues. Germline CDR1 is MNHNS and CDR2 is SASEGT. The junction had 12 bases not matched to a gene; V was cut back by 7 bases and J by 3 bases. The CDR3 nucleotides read TGTGCCAGCAAACTCGCACAGGGGTCCTACTACGAGCAGTACTTC. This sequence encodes CASKLAQGSYYEQYF.

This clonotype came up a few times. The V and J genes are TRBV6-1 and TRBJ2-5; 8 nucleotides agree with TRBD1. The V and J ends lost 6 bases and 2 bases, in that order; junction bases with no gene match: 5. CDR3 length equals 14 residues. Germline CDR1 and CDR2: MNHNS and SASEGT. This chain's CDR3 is CASRHDRGQETQYF. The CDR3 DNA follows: TGTGCCAGCAGACACGACAGGGGACAAGAGACCCAGTACTTC.

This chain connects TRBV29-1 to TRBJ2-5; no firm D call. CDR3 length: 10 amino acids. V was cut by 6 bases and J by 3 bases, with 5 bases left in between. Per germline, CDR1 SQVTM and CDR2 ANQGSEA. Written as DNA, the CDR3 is TGCAGCGTAATGAAAGAGACCCAGTACTTC. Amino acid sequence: CSVMKETQYF. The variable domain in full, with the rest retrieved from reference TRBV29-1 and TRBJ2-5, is SAVISQKPSRDICQRGTSLTIQCQVDSQVTMMFWYRQQPGQSLTLIATANQGSEATYESGFVIDKFPISRPNLTFSTLTVSNMSPEDSSIYLCSVMKETQYFGPGTRLLVL.

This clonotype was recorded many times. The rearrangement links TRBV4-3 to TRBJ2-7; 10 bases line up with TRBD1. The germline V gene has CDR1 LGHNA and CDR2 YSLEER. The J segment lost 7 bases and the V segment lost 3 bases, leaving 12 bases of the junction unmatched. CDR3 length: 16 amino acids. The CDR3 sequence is CASSHLTGGSRTEQYF. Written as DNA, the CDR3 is TGCGCCAGCAGCCATCTGACAGGGGGCTCTAGGACTGAGCAGTACTTC.

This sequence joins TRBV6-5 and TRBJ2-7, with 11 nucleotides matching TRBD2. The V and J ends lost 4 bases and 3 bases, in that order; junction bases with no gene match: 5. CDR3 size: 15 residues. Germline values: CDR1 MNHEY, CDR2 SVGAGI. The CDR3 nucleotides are TGTGCCAGCAGTTTTAGCGGGGGGGCAGTCTACGAGCAGTACTTC. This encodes CASSFSGGAVYEQYF.

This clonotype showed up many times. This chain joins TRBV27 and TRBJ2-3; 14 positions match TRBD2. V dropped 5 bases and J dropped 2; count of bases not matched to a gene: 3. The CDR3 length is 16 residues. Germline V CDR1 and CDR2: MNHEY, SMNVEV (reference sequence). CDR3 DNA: TGTGCCAGCAGTCCGGGACTAGCGGGGGTCACAGATACGCAGTATTTT. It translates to CASSPGLAGVTDTQYF.

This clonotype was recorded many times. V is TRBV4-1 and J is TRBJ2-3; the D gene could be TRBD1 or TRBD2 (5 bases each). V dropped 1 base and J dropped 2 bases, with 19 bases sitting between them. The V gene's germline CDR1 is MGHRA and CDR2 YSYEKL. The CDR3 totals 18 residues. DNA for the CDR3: TGCGCCAGCAGCCAAGTGCGCGGGCAGGGAAGGTCCACAGATACGCAGTATTTT. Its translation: CASSQVRGQGRSTDTQYF.

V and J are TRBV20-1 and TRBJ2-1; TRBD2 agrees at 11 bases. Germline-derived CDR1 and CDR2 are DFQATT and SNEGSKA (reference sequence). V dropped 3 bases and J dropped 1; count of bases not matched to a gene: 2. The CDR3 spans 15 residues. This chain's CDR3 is CSASTSGSSYNEQFF. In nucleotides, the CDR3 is TGCAGTGCTAGTACTAGCGGGAGTTCCTACAATGAGCAGTTCTTC.

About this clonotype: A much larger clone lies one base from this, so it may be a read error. The CDR3 is CSSSLFPGGGNEQFF. CDR3 bases: TGTTCCAGCAGTTTATTCCCCGGGGGCGGCAATGAGCAGTTCTTC. V gene TRBV28 combines with J gene TRBJ2-1; D possibly uses TRBD1 or TRBD2 (6 bases each). CDR1 MDHEN and CDR2 SYDVKM come from the germline V gene. The CDR3 covers 15 residues.

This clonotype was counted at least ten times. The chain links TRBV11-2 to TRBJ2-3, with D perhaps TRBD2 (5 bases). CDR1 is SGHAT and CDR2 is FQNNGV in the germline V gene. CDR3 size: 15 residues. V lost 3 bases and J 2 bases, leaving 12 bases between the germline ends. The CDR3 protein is CASSFQKEATDTQYF. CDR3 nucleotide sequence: TGTGCCAGCAGCTTTCAAAAGGAGGCCACAGATACGCAGTATTTT.

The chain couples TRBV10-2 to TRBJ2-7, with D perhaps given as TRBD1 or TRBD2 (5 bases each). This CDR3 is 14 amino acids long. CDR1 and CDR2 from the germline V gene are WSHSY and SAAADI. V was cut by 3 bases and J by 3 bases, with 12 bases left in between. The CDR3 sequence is CASSDAGTLYEQYF. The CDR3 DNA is TGCGCCAGCAGTGATGCCGGGACCCTCTACGAGCAGTACTTC.

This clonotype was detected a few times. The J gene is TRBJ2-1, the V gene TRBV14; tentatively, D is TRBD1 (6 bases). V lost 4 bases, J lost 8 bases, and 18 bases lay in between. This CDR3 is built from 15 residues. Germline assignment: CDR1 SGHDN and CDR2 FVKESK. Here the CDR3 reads CASSPPRDRTDEQFF. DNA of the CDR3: TGTGCCAGCAGCCCACCACGAGACAGGACGGATGAGCAGTTCTTC.

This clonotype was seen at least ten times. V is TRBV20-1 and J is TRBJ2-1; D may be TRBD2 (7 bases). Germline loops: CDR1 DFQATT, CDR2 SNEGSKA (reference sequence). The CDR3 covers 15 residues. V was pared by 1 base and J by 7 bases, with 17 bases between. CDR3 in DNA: TGCAGTGCTAGAGTTTTTGGGGGGGCTCGGAATGAGCAGTTCTTC. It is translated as CSARVFGGARNEQFF.

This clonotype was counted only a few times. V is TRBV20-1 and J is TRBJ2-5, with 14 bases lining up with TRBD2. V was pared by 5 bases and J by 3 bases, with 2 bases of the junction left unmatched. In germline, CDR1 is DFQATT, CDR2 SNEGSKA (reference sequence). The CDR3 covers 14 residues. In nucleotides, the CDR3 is TGCAGTGCTTTGACTAGCGGGGGGGAAGAGACCCAGTACTTC. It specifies CSALTSGGEETQYF.

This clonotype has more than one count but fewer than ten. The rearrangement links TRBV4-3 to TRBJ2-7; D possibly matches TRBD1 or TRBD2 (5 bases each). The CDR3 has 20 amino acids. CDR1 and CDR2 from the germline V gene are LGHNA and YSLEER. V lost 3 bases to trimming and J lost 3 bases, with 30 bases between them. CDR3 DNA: TGCGCCAGCAGCCAGGGTTATCCTACGGACACTAGTTTCCCACACTACGAGCAGTACTTC. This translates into CASSQGYPTDTSFPHYEQYF.